The 30 T cell receptor beta chains reported below all come from one sample, sequenced in a study of human T cells and chemical hapten exposure. The time point: patch test 1, 2 weeks after DPC sensitization. The treatment is: therapeutic diphenylcyclopropenone sensitization with weekly scalp DPC. One entry per CDR3 protein, called by TCRdb with MiXCR from the RACE reads. The sample holds fewer than 150,000 distinct CDR3 sequences, around 13% seen once. Sequences were derived from whole blood, sampled in connection with sensitization to the hapten diphenylcyclopropenone (DPC). Every receptor here comes from a man between 18 and 35 years old with alopecia areata. Some clones in this sample may be carry-over from other donors' samples.

The chain uses TRBV4-3 and TRBJ1-1; D gene unclear. Trimming stripped 5 bases from V and 3 bases from J, with 10 bases between. CDR3 length: 13 residues. CDR1 is LGHNA, CDR2 YSLEER, per germline. The CDR3 region is CASSTGSHTEAFF. As DNA, the CDR3 is TGCGCCAGCAGCACGGGGAGTCACACTGAAGCTTTCTTT.

The V and J genes are TRBV5-1 and TRBJ2-2, with 7 bases matching TRBD1. CDR3 size: 14 residues. Losses at the gene ends were 2 bases for V and 7 bases for J; bases not matched to a gene: 5. Germline CDR1 reads SGHRS; CDR2 reads YFSETQ. In DNA, the CDR3 is TGCGCCAGCAGCTTTGGACAGGCCATCGGGGAGCTGTTTTTT. Amino acid sequence: CASSFGQAIGELFF.

The V and J genes are TRBV19 and TRBJ2-1; unclear D gene. V lost 2 bases and J lost 4, with 12 bases in between. This CDR3 contains 15 residues. CDR1 and CDR2 from the germline V gene are LNHDA and SQIVND (reference sequence). The CDR3 DNA sequence: TGTGCCAGTAGTATATTCCTACATCAATACAATGAGCAGTTCTTC. Amino acids: CASSIFLHQYNEQFF.

DNA of the CDR3: TGTGCCAGCGCGGCGGGTCTAAACTATGGCTACACCTTC. It yields the protein CASAAGLNYGYTF. The chain is built from TRBV3-1 and TRBJ1-2; no clear D. V lost 8 bases, J lost 2 bases, and 12 bases lay in between. Per the germline V gene, CDR1 is LGHDT and CDR2 is YNNKEL (reference sequence). There are 13 residues in the CDR3.

This clonotype was found a few times. This chain connects TRBV29-1 to TRBJ2-7; 9 nucleotides align to TRBD1. The germline V gene has CDR1 SQVTM and CDR2 ANQGSEA. Trimming at V came to 0 bases and at J to 1 base, leaving 4 bases not matched to a gene. The CDR3 loop spans 15 amino acids. CDR3 sequence (DNA): TGCAGCGTTGAAGATTGGACAGGGGAATCCTACGAGCAGTACTTC. It encodes CSVEDWTGESYEQYF.

This clonotype was found many times. V gene TRBV7-2 combines with J gene TRBJ1-4; D possibly corresponds to TRBD1 (6 bases). The V gene's germline CDR1 is SGHTA and CDR2 FQGNSA. V lost 8 bases, J lost 0 bases, and 25 bases lay in between. This CDR3 is built from 19 residues. CDR3 sequence reads: CASGANIRGKFATNEKLFF. The CDR3 DNA reads as TGTGCCAGCGGGGCTAACATCAGGGGTAAATTTGCAACTAATGAAAAACTGTTTTTT.

This clonotype was detected only a few times. This rearrangement joins TRBV18 to TRBJ2-7; D not resolved. The germline V and J ends were trimmed by 2 bases and 0 bases, with 11 bases remaining between them. The CDR3 length is 15 residues. Germline V gene sequence: CDR1 KGHSH, CDR2 LQKENI. CDR3 residues: CASSPAVGPSYEQYF. Written as DNA, the CDR3 is TGTGCCAGCTCACCAGCCGTGGGTCCCTCCTACGAGCAGTACTTC. Supplemented by reference TRBV18 and TRBJ2-7, the full variable domain reads NAGVMQNPRHLVRRRGQEARLRCSPMKGHSHVYWYRQLPEEGLKFMVYLQKENIIDESGMPKERFSAEFPKEGPSILRIQQVVRGDSAAYFCASSPAVGPSYEQYFGPGTRLTVT.

The sample holds a few counts of this clonotype. The V call is TRBV15, the J call TRBJ2-3, with D unclear. CDR3 length: 13 residues. Trimming removed 7 bases from V and 2 bases from J, with 10 bases in between. Germline-derived CDR1 and CDR2 are LNHNV and YYDKDF (reference sequence). This CDR3 is CATKHSHTDTQYF. In nucleotides, the CDR3 is TGTGCCACCAAGCACTCCCACACAGATACGCAGTATTTT.

The chain combines TRBV18 with TRBJ1-1; TRBD1 agrees at 8 bases. The V gene end was trimmed by 3 bases and the J gene end by 0 bases; junction bases not matched to a gene: 12. Germline V gene lookup returns CDR1 KGHSH and CDR2 LQKENI. The CDR3 is 18 amino acids. CDR3 bases: TGTGCCAGCTCACCCCAGGAGGGGACAGGCCATATGAACACTGAAGCTTTCTTT. Amino acid sequence: CASSPQEGTGHMNTEAFF.

The chain combines TRBV4-1 with TRBJ2-3; 7 bases align to TRBD1. CDR3 length equals 17 residues. The germline CDR1 and CDR2 sequences are MGHRA and YSYEKL. The V and J ends lost 4 bases and 2 bases, in that order; junction bases with no gene match: 12. This CDR3 reads CASSLRPDRAPTDTQYF. CDR3 DNA sequence: TGCGCCAGCAGCCTAAGACCCGACAGGGCCCCCACAGATACGCAGTATTTT.

The J gene is TRBJ1-6, the V gene TRBV5-1; possibly TRBD1 for D (6 bases). V gave up 5 bases and J gave up 6 bases, with 9 bases separating them. The germline V gene has CDR1 SGHRS and CDR2 YFSETQ. CDR3 length equals 13 residues. Written as DNA, the CDR3 is TGCGCCAGCAGTCAGGGGACTAATTCACCCCTCCACTTT. This gives the protein CASSQGTNSPLHF.

The CDR3 reads CASSLPSNTEAFF. The CDR3 DNA sequence: TGTGCCAGCAGCTTGCCCTCGAACACTGAAGCTTTCTTT. The J gene is TRBJ1-1, the V gene TRBV5-5, with D hard to call. The CDR3 is made up of 13 amino acids. The germline V gene has CDR1 SGHKS and CDR2 YYEKEE (reference sequence). The V gene lost 1 base and the J gene lost 1 base, with 5 bases spanning the gap.

The chain joins TRBV12-3 or TRBV12-4 to TRBJ1-5; TRBD1 aligns across 9 bases. Trimming at V came to 5 bases and at J to 3 bases, leaving 11 bases not matched to a gene. The CDR3 length is 17 residues. The CDR3 loop is CASSRTGGTGNNQPQHF. The CDR3 DNA reads as TGTGCCAGCAGTCGAACTGGTGGGACAGGGAACAATCAGCCCCAGCATTTT.

This clonotype was seen only a few times. The chain recombines TRBV6-2 or TRBV6-3 with TRBJ2-3; 10 nucleotides align to TRBD1. Germline V lookup: CDR1 MNHEY, CDR2 SVGEGT. CDR3 size: 14 residues. Trimming removed 5 bases from V and 5 bases from J; junction bases left unmatched: 4. The CDR3 protein is CASSDRGLGDTQYF. In nucleotides, the CDR3 is TGTGCCAGCAGTGACAGGGGGCTAGGAGATACGCAGTATTTT.

The chain combines TRBV7-2 with TRBJ2-3; D gene uncertain. The V end lost 2 bases, the J end lost 6 bases, and 15 bases lay between the germline ends. The CDR3 totals 15 residues. The germline V gene has CDR1 SGHTA and CDR2 FQGNSA. The CDR3, as DNA: TGTGCCAGCAGCTTAATGGCTCTTCGCGATGATACGCAGTATTTT. It is translated as CASSLMALRDDTQYF.

A few counts support this clonotype. This chain joins TRBV4-3 and TRBJ1-1; D unresolved. This CDR3 contains 14 residues. The germline V and J ends were trimmed by 0 bases and 2 bases, with 7 bases remaining between them. Germline V gene sequence: CDR1 LGHNA, CDR2 YSLEER. CDR3 in amino acids: CASSQEPGNTEAFF. Written as DNA, the CDR3 is TGCGCCAGCAGCCAAGAACCAGGAAACACTGAAGCTTTCTTT.

Many counts were recorded for this clonotype. The rearrangement links TRBV18 to TRBJ2-2; 8 bases map to TRBD1. The CDR3 loop spans 17 amino acids. V trimming: 3 bases; J trimming: 2 bases; junction bases outside the gene matches: 8. Germline V gives CDR1 KGHSH, CDR2 LQKENI. The CDR3 DNA reads TGTGCCAGCTCACCTCCGGGACAGGTTTTTAACACCGGGGAGCTGTTTTTT. Translated: CASSPPGQVFNTGELFF.

The gene calls are TRBV27 and TRBJ1-2; a weak D match, TRBD1 (5 bases). V shed 6 bases and J shed 7 bases, with 18 bases lying between them. Germline loops: CDR1 MNHEY, CDR2 SMNVEV (reference sequence). The CDR3 totals 14 residues. Here the CDR3 reads CASSYRGRDGGYTF. The CDR3 region has the DNA TGTGCCAGCAGCTATAGAGGCAGGGACGGTGGCTACACCTTC.

This clonotype was found many times. The rearrangement uses TRBV27 and TRBJ2-7; 9 nucleotides line up with TRBD2. Germline V gives CDR1 MNHEY, CDR2 SMNVEV (reference sequence). The CDR3 totals 16 residues. The V segment lost 6 bases and the J segment 0 bases; nucleotides outside the gene matches: 9. CDR3 residues: CASRPLAGAGSYEQYV. The CDR3 DNA follows: TGTGCCAGCAGACCCTTAGCGGGGGCTGGCTCCTACGAGCAGTACGTC.

This clonotype was recorded a few times. The chain employs TRBV7-3 and TRBJ1-1, with 12 bases fitting TRBD1. The germline CDR1 and CDR2 sequences are SGHTA and FQGTGA. The CDR3 loop spans 15 amino acids. Losses at the gene ends were 5 bases for V and 11 bases for J; bases not matched to a gene: 12. CDR3: CASSLEPGQGARAFF. CDR3 sequence (DNA): TGTGCCAGCAGCCTAGAACCGGGACAGGGGGCGCGGGCTTTCTTT.

This clonotype occurred a few times. V and J are TRBV6-5 and TRBJ1-2; unclear D gene. The CDR3 is made up of 13 amino acids. The V gene's germline CDR1 is MNHEY and CDR2 SVGAGI. V lost 0 bases and J lost 8, with 10 bases in between. CDR3 nucleotide sequence: TGTGCCAGCAGTTACTCGAAGGAACGCGGCTACACCTTC. Residues: CASSYSKERGYTF.

This clonotype was seen at least ten times. The chain links TRBV29-1 to TRBJ2-5; D unresolved. Germline CDR1 and CDR2: SQVTM and ANQGSEA. The V gene lost 0 bases and the J gene lost 2 bases, with 7 bases spanning the gap. CDR3 length: 13 residues. CDR3 protein: CSVEDPEQETQYF. The CDR3 DNA reads TGCAGCGTTGAAGATCCAGAGCAAGAGACCCAGTACTTC. Full variable domain (missing parts from reference TRBV29-1 and TRBJ2-5): SAVISQKPSRDICQRGTSLTIQCQVDSQVTMMFWYRQQPGQSLTLIATANQGSEATYESGFVIDKFPISRPNLTFSTLTVSNMSPEDSSIYLCSVEDPEQETQYFGPGTRLLVL.

This clonotype was observed a handful of times. The chain uses TRBV6-5 and TRBJ2-3, with a weak D call TRBD1 (6 bases). From germline, CDR1 is MNHEY and CDR2 SVGAGI. CDR3 size: 13 residues. V lost 6 bases and J 2 bases, leaving 9 bases between the germline ends. The DNA for the CDR3 is TGTGCCAGCAGCTACAGGGTCACAGATACGCAGTATTTT. Amino acid sequence: CASSYRVTDTQYF.

In this sample, this clonotype turned up a few times. J is TRBJ1-1 and V is TRBV5-1; no firm D call. This CDR3 is 14 amino acids long. V shed 0 bases and J shed 3 bases, with 9 bases lying between them. Per the germline V gene, CDR1 is SGHRS and CDR2 is YFSETQ. CDR3 amino acids: CASSLVSADTEAFF. CDR3 sequence (DNA): TGCGCCAGCAGCTTGGTGTCTGCTGACACTGAAGCTTTCTTT.

This clonotype showed up many times. The chain carries TRBV6-2 or TRBV6-3 and TRBJ2-3; D is unresolved. The CDR3 is 12 residues long. V lost 5 bases and J lost 4, with 7 bases in between. From germline, CDR1 is MNHEY and CDR2 SVGEGT. The CDR3 loop reads CASSPSADTQYF. In nucleotides, the CDR3 is TGTGCCAGCAGTCCCTCCGCAGATACGCAGTATTTT.

There are many counts of this clonotype. J is TRBJ2-4 and V is TRBV18; maybe TRBD1 (5 bases). V gave up 3 bases and J gave up 0 bases, with 12 bases separating them. The length of the CDR3 is 16 residues. Per the germline V gene, CDR1 is KGHSH and CDR2 is LQKENI. CDR3 region: CASSPDRLVAKNIQYF. DNA for the CDR3: TGTGCCAGCTCACCCGACAGATTGGTAGCCAAAAACATTCAGTACTTC.

This clonotype was observed a handful of times. The J gene is TRBJ2-3, the V gene TRBV7-6; 7 bases line up with TRBD2. The CDR3 contains 15 residues. V lost 0 bases to trimming and J lost 5 bases; unmatched junction nucleotides: 5. Germline assignment: CDR1 SGHVS and CDR2 FNYEAQ. The CDR3 loop is CASSLAWLAEDTQYF. CDR3 nucleotides: TGTGCCAGCAGCTTAGCGTGGCTAGCGGAAGATACGCAGTATTTT.

The chain couples TRBV20-1 to TRBJ2-1, with 10 bases that match TRBD1. Germline V gene data show CDR1 as DFQATT and CDR2 as SNEGSKA (reference sequence). The length of the CDR3 is 14 residues. V trimming: 4 bases; J trimming: 7 bases; junction bases outside the gene matches: 7. The CDR3 loop is CSATTGGLENEQFF. As DNA, the CDR3 is TGCAGTGCTACGACAGGGGGCTTAGAAAATGAGCAGTTCTTC.

This clonotype was counted at least ten times. CDR3 DNA: TGCGCCAGCAGCCAGACAAGCCTTAATTCACCCCTCCACTTT. It is translated as CASSQTSLNSPLHF. The chain uses TRBV4-1 and TRBJ1-6; no clear D gene. V was shortened by 3 bases and J by 6 bases, with 9 bases between the two germline ends. The CDR3 contains 14 residues. Germline V gene data show CDR1 as MGHRA and CDR2 as YSYEKL.

This clonotype was seen only a few times. V gene TRBV10-3 combines with J gene TRBJ1-5; TRBD1 matches 12 bases. The germline V gene has CDR1 ENHRY and CDR2 SYGVKD. The CDR3 contains 18 residues. With V trimmed by 0 bases and J by 5 bases, 8 bases remained unmatched. Written as DNA, the CDR3 is TGTGCCATCAGTGAGTCGGGACAGGGGGCGGATGTAGATCAGCCCCAGCATTTT. It encodes CAISESGQGADVDQPQHF.